Reported below is one T cell receptor beta chain. Enrolled through a virtual design, the participants were between about 18 and 100 years of age and came from 24 US areas. Recovery among Cohort 3 donors was established by two negative PCRs, clearance, or symptom resolution. The CDR3 is made up of 14 amino acids. V was pared by 3 bases and J by 3 bases, with 8 bases between. Per the germline V gene, CDR1 is SEHNR and CDR2 is FQNEAQ (reference sequence). These data are taken from a study of blood T cell repertoires in COVID-19. As for the study in general: T cells, B-cell-depleted T cells, or PBMCs supplied cDNA or gDNA.

Libraries were prepared by immunoSEQ multiplex PCR; TCRdb keeps only in-frame clonotypes and omits some of them. The sample includes around 390,000 clones, about 86% of them seen just once. This TCR came from a woman in her forties or fifties who had recovered from COVID-19. The sequenced material came from PBMCs or T cells enriched from blood (not recorded which). The V gene is TRBV7-9, the J gene TRBJ1-4; D gene uncertain. CDR3 in DNA: TGTGCCAGCAGCTTTTCCCAGTCTAATGAAAAACTGTTTTTT. This gives the protein CASSFSQSNEKLFF.